One and the same sample provided the 16 T cell receptor beta chains below, sequenced in a study of CD8 T cells in ankylosing spondylitis. MiXCR was run by TCRdb on the 5' RACE reads, yielding one entry per CDR3 protein. The data show approximately 220,000 distinct CDR3 sequences, with 20% to 30% seen just once and 5% to 7.5% held by the top ten. Sequencing input: blood, either unsorted or a sorted T cell fraction (not recorded which). The receptors were sampled from a male donor with ankylosing spondylitis or in good health (not recorded which).

The chain recombines TRBV19 with TRBJ2-2; unclear D gene. V lost 4 bases and J 4 bases, leaving 13 bases between the germline ends. This CDR3 region has 15 residues. Germline CDR1 is LNHDA and CDR2 is SQIVND (reference sequence). The CDR3 DNA follows: TGTGCCAGTAGTACTAAGGAAAGAAGCACCGGGGAGCTGTTTTTT. Its translation is CASSTKERSTGELFF.

This clonotype was seen at least ten times. V is TRBV6-2 or TRBV6-3 and J is TRBJ2-1; maybe TRBD2 (5 bases). V lost 0 bases, J lost 7 bases, and 19 bases lay in between. The germline V gene has CDR1 MNHEY and CDR2 SVGEGT. The CDR3 has 17 amino acids. The CDR3 loop is CASSYSSGIGDGNEQFF. DNA for the CDR3: TGTGCCAGCAGTTACTCCTCGGGCATCGGGGATGGGAATGAGCAGTTCTTC.

This clonotype was observed a handful of times. The genes are TRBV2 and TRBJ1-5; 7 nucleotides match TRBD1. Looked up from germline, CDR1 is SNHLY and CDR2 is FYNNEI. The CDR3 covers 15 residues. The trim removed 5 bases at V and 3 bases at J, leaving 7 bases unmatched. CDR3 residues: CASSRMTGNNQPQHF. For the CDR3, the DNA is TGTGCCAGCAGTCGGATGACAGGGAACAATCAGCCCCAGCATTTT.

This clonotype was detected ten times or more. The chain employs TRBV12-3 or TRBV12-4 and TRBJ1-2; unclear D gene. Trimming stripped 1 base from V and 2 bases from J, with 8 bases between. CDR3 length: 14 amino acids. CDR3 residues: CASSLVGVNYGYTF. For the CDR3, the DNA is TGTGCCAGCAGTTTAGTCGGAGTGAACTATGGCTACACCTTC.

The rearrangement links TRBV20-1 to TRBJ1-1, with a possible D match to TRBD1 (6 bases). Germline assignment: CDR1 DFQATT and CDR2 SNEGSKA (reference sequence). The CDR3 spans 14 residues. V was shortened by 1 base and J by 5 bases, with 14 bases between the two germline ends. The CDR3, as DNA: TGCAGTGCTAGAGGCTATTACAGGGAGACTGAAGCTTTCTTT. Residues: CSARGYYRETEAFF.

At least ten counts were recorded for this clonotype. The gene calls are TRBV20-1 and TRBJ1-5, with D uncertain. Trimming cost V 6 bases and J 3 bases, with 12 bases left between them. The germline CDR1 and CDR2 sequences are DFQATT and SNEGSKA (reference sequence). The CDR3 sequence is 13 residues long. CDR3 residues: CSARPIPNQPQHF. As DNA, the CDR3 is TGCAGTGCAAGACCCATCCCCAATCAGCCCCAGCATTTT.

V is TRBV10-1 and J is TRBJ2-7; 9 nucleotides line up with TRBD2. The V segment lost 2 bases and the J segment 4 bases; nucleotides outside the gene matches: 3. This CDR3 is built from 14 residues. Germline V lookup: CDR1 WNHNN, CDR2 SYGVQD (reference sequence). Here the CDR3 reads CASSENSGSYEQYF. The DNA of the CDR3 is TGCGCCAGCAGTGAGAATAGCGGGAGTTACGAGCAGTACTTC.

The chain is built from TRBV7-3 and TRBJ2-1; TRBD2 agrees at 11 bases. Germline V CDR1 and CDR2: SGHTA, FQGTGA. The CDR3 extends over 16 amino acids. The V segment lost 0 bases and the J segment 6 bases; nucleotides outside the gene matches: 4. The chain's CDR3 is CASSLTGTSGVNEQFF. The DNA for the CDR3 is TGTGCCAGCAGCTTAACAGGGACTAGCGGAGTCAATGAGCAGTTCTTC.

In nucleotides, the CDR3 is TGTGCCAGCTCTAGGACTGTCCTCTACGAGCAGTACTTC. It translates to CASSRTVLYEQYF. This chain joins TRBV18 and TRBJ2-7, with D possibly being TRBD2 (5 bases). The CDR3 contains 13 residues. In germline, CDR1 is KGHSH, CDR2 LQKENI. The germline V and J ends were trimmed by 6 bases and 3 bases, with 12 bases remaining between them.

V usage is TRBV20-1 and J usage is TRBJ1-5, with D possibly matching TRBD1 (5 bases). Trimming removed 6 bases at V and 4 bases at J, with 13 bases between. Germline V CDR1 and CDR2: DFQATT, SNEGSKA (reference sequence). The CDR3 loop spans 13 amino acids. CDR3 loop: CSAPGQENQPQHF. CDR3 nucleotides: TGCAGTGCCCCGGGGCAGGAGAATCAGCCCCAGCATTTT.

The rearrangement links TRBV20-1 to TRBJ1-5; D is ambiguous. This CDR3 has 13 amino acids. V gave up 1 base and J gave up 3 bases, with 7 bases separating them. Germline CDR1 and CDR2: DFQATT and SNEGSKA (reference sequence). The CDR3 DNA is TGCAGTGCTAGAGCACGTTTCAATCAGCCCCAGCATTTT. Translating it yields CSARARFNQPQHF.

The chain combines TRBV12-3 or TRBV12-4 with TRBJ1-1; D not certain. The length of the CDR3 is 13 residues. Trimming left V 6 bases short and J 7 bases short, with 15 bases between. This CDR3 reads CASSQSRGGEAFF. The CDR3 DNA sequence: TGTGCCAGCAGCCAAAGCCGTGGAGGTGAAGCTTTCTTT.

At least ten counts were recorded for this clonotype. This sequence joins TRBV5-5 and TRBJ2-5; 8 bases are a match to TRBD2. The CDR3 has 14 amino acids. V lost 4 bases to trimming and J lost 1 base; unmatched junction nucleotides: 3. The germline V gene encodes CDR1 SGHKS and CDR2 YYEKEE (reference sequence). CDR3 amino acids: CASSIAGLQETQYF. The DNA for the CDR3 is TGTGCCAGCAGCATAGCGGGACTCCAAGAGACCCAGTACTTC. Full variable domain (remainder filled in from reference TRBV5-5 and TRBJ2-5): DAGVTQSPTHLIKTRGQQVTLRCSPISGHKSVSWYQQVLGQGPQFIFQYYEKEERGRGNFPDRFSARQFPNYSSELNVNALLLGDSALYLCASSIAGLQETQYFGPGTRLLVL.

Notes on this clonotype: A single base separates this from a much larger clone, so it may be a read error. V and J are TRBV7-8 and TRBJ1-1; D uncertain. The CDR3 covers 17 residues. CDR1 and CDR2 (germline): SGHVS, FQNEAQ. The CDR3 protein is CASGLIVPVNMNTEAFF. Written as DNA, the CDR3 is TGTGCCAGCGGCTTAATAGTGCCTGTTAACATGAACACTGAAGCTTTCTTT.

In its sample, this clonotype was seen a few times. A much bigger clone sits one base away, suggesting this may be a read error. The genes are TRBV29-1 and TRBJ2-7; D is perhaps TRBD2 (5 bases). The CDR3 consists of 15 residues. The germline gives CDR1 SQVTM, CDR2 ANQGSEA. The CDR3 nucleotides are TGCAGCGTTAAAGGAGGCCCAAGGAGCTCCTTCGAGCAGTACTTC. Translation: CSVKGGPRSSFEQYF.

The rearrangement uses TRBV20-1 and TRBJ2-2, with D possibly TRBD1 on 5 matching bases. Deletions cut 2 bases from V and 2 bases from J, with 15 bases between. From germline, CDR1 is DFQATT and CDR2 SNEGSKA (reference sequence). CDR3 length equals 16 residues. In DNA, the CDR3 is TGCAGTGCTAGACCACAGGCCCGAATTAACACCGGGGAGCTGTTTTTT. Its protein product is CSARPQARINTGELFF.